The clone carrying this T cell receptor beta chain was counted ten times or more. Its antigen is unidentified. The sample is drawn from a study of early T cells in non-severe SARS-CoV-2 infection. The wider study: Sequencing targeted bulk RNA from unsorted whole blood, leaving chains unpaired. Study-wide results and limits: CD4 and private specificities were missed by VDJdb matching, which favored anti-spike CD8 responses.

The protocol attached unique molecular identifiers to individual cDNA molecules. TCRdb re-analysed the 5' RACE reads in MiXCR, keeping a single row per CDR3 protein. The sample lists about 97,000 distinct CDR3 sequences; about 11% were seen once. The length of the CDR3 is 13 residues. Trimming removed 6 bases from V and 2 bases from J, with 10 bases in between. CDR1 is MNHEY, CDR2 SMNVEV, per germline (reference sequence). Sequenced here: whole blood, sampled at baseline. V and J are TRBV27 and TRBJ2-5; D perhaps matches TRBD1 (5 bases). This receptor was identified in an adult who was a healthcare worker with PCR-confirmed SARS-CoV-2 infection or an uninfected control (not recorded which). The CDR3 sequence is CASRDRVQETQYF. The CDR3, as DNA: TGTGCCAGCAGAGACAGAGTTCAAGAGACCCAGTACTTC.